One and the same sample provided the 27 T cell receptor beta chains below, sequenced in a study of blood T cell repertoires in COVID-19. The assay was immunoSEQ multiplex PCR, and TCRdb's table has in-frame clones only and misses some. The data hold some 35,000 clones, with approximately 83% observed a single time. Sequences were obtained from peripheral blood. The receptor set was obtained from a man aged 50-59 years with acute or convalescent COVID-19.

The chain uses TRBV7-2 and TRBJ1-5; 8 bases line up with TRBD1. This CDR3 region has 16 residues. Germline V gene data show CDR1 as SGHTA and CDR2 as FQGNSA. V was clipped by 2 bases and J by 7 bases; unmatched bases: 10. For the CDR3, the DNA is TGTGCCAGCAGCTTAAGCTCAACAGGGGGTCGGCAGCCCCAGCATTTT. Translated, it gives CASSLSSTGGRQPQHF.

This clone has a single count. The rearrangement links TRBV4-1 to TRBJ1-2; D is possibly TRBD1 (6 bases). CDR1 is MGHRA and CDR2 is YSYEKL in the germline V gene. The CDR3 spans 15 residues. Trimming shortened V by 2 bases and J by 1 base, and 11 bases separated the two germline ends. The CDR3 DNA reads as TGCGCCAGCAGCCAAACAGGGCTCCTTAACTATGGCTACACCTTC. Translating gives CASSQTGLLNYGYTF.

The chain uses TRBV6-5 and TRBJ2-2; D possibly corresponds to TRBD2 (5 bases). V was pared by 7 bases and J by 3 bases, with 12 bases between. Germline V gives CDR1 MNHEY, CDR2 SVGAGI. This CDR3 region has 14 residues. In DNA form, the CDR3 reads TGTGCCAGCAATCCCAGCGGCGACACCGGGGAGCTGTTTTTT. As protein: CASNPSGDTGELFF.

CDR3 residues: CATSEQGESTDTQYF. For the CDR3, the DNA is TGTGCCACCAGCGAACAGGGAGAGTCAACAGATACGCAGTATTTT. The chain recombines TRBV15 with TRBJ2-3, with TRBD1 as a possible D gene (6 bases). Germline CDR1 is LNHNV and CDR2 is YYDKDF (reference sequence). The CDR3 is 15 amino acids. The germline V and J ends were trimmed by 5 bases and 3 bases, with 15 bases remaining between them.

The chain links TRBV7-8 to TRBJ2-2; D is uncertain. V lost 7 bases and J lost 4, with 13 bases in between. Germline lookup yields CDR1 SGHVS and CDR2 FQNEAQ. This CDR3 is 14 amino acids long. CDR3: CASNPGVGTGELFF. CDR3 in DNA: TGTGCCAGCAACCCAGGCGTTGGCACCGGGGAGCTGTTTTTT.

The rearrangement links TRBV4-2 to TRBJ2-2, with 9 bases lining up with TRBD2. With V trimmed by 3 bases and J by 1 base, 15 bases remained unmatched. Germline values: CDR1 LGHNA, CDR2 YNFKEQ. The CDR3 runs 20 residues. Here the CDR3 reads CASSQVISGGQTMNTGELFF. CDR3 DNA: TGTGCCAGCAGCCAGGTGATTAGCGGGGGCCAAACAATGAACACCGGGGAGCTGTTTTTT.

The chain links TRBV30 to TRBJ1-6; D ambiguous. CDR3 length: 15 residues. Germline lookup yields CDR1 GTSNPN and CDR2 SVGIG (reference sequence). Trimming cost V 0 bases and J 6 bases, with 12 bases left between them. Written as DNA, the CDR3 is TGTGCCTGGAGTGTTGTGGCGGCGGGTAATTCACCCCTCCACTTT. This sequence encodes CAWSVVAAGNSPLHF.

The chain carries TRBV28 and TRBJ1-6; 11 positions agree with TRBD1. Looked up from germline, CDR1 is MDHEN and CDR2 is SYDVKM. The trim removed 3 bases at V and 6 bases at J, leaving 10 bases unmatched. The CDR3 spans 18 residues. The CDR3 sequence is CASSLYGQGASTNSPLHF. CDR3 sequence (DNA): TGTGCCAGCAGTTTGTATGGACAGGGGGCCTCTACTAATTCACCCCTCCACTTT.

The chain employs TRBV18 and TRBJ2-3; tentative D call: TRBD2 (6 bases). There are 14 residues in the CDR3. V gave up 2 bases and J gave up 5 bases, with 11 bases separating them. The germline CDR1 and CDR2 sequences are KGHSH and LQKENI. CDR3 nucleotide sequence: TGTGCCAGCTCACCATTCGGGACTTTAGATACGCAGTATTTT. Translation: CASSPFGTLDTQYF.

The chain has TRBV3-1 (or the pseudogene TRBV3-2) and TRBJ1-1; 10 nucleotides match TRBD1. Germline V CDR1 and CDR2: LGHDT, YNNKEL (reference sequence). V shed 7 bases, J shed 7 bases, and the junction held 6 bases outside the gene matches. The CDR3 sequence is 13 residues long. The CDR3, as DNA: TGTGCCAGCAACAGACAGGGGGCGGGTGAAGCTTTCTTT. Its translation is CASNRQGAGEAFF.

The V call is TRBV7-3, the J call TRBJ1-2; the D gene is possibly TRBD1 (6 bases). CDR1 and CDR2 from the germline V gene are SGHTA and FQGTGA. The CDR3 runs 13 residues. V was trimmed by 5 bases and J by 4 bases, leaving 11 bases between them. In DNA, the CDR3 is TGTGCCAGCAGCCAGGACAGAGGCTATGGCTACACCTTC. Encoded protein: CASSQDRGYGYTF.

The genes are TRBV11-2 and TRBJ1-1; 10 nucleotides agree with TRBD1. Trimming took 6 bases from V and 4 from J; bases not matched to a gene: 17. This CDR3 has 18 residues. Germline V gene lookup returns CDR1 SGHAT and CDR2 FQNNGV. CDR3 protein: CASRPFHPQTGGLTEAFF. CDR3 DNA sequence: TGTGCCAGCAGACCCTTCCACCCTCAGACAGGGGGCCTCACTGAAGCTTTCTTT.

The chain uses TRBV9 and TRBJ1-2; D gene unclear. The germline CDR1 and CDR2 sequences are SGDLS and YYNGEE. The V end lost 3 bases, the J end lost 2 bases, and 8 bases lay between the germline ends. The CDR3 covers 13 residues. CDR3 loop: CASSGTYNYGYTF. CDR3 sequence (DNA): TGTGCCAGCAGCGGGACTTACAACTATGGCTACACCTTC.

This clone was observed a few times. Here the CDR3 reads CSVVGRGRLYEQYF. The CDR3 DNA reads TGCAGCGTTGTTGGGCGGGGTAGGCTTTACGAGCAGTACTTC. The rearrangement uses TRBV29-1 and TRBJ2-7, with TRBD2 as a possible D gene (6 bases). Germline values: CDR1 SQVTM, CDR2 ANQGSEA. V lost 4 bases and J 4 bases, leaving 17 bases between the germline ends. CDR3 size: 14 residues.

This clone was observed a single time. CDR3 residues: CASSLRGLGYTF. The CDR3 DNA is TGTGCCAGCAGTTTAAGAGGGCTCGGCTACACCTTC. V usage is TRBV27 and J usage is TRBJ1-2; D uncertain. Germline CDR1 reads MNHEY; CDR2 reads SMNVEV (reference sequence). V lost 2 bases and J lost 8, with 9 bases in between. The CDR3 loop spans 12 amino acids.

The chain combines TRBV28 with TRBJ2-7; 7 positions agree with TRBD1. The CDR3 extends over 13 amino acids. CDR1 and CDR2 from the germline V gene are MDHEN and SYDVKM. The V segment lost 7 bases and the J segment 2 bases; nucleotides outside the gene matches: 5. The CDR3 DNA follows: TGTGCCAGCACCGTAGGACAGGCCTACGAGCAGTACTTC. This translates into CASTVGQAYEQYF.

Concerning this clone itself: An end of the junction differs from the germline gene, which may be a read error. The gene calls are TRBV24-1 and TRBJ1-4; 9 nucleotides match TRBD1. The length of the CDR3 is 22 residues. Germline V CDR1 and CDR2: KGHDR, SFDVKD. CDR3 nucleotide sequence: TGTGCCGCCAGTGATTTGCCCGCCCATCAAAGGACAGGGGACCGAACTAATGAAAAACTGTTTTTT. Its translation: CAASDLPAHQRTGDRTNEKLFF.

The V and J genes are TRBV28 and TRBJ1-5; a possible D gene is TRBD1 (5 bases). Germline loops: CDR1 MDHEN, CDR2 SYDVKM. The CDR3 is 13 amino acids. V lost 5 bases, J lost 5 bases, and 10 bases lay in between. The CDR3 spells CASSRGEDQPQHF. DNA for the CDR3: TGTGCCAGCAGTCGGGGGGAAGATCAGCCCCAGCATTTT.

CDR3 loop: CASSVERSRGNEQFF. CDR3 in DNA: TGTGCCAGTAGTGTCGAGCGTTCACGGGGCAATGAGCAGTTCTTC. V and J are TRBV19 and TRBJ2-1; possible D gene TRBD2, 5 bases. The CDR3 covers 15 residues. CDR1 and CDR2 from the germline V gene are LNHDA and SQIVND (reference sequence). V lost 5 bases and J lost 6, with 17 bases in between.

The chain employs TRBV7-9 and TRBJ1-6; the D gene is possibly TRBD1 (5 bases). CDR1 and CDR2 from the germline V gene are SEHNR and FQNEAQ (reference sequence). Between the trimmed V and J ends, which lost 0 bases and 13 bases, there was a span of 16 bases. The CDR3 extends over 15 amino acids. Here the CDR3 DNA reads TGTGCCAGCAGCTTAGCGCTAGGGGAGGGTTCCCCCCTCCACTTT. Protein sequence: CASSLALGEGSPLHF.

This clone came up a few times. The chain's CDR3 is CASRSRQGQNTGELFF. The DNA of the CDR3 is TGTGCCAGCAGATCTAGACAGGGTCAGAACACCGGGGAGCTGTTTTTT. The chain uses TRBV7-8 and TRBJ2-2; 7 bases are shared with TRBD1. The CDR3 contains 16 residues. The germline gives CDR1 SGHVS, CDR2 FQNEAQ. V lost 6 bases, J lost 1 base, and 8 bases stayed unmatched.

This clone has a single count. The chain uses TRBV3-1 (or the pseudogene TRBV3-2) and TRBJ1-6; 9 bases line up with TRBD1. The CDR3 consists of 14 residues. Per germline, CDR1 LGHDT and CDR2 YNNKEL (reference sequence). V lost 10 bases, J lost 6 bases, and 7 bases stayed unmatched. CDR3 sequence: CATTETGGNSPLHF. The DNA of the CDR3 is TGTGCCACTACCGAGACAGGGGGTAATTCACCCCTCCACTTT.

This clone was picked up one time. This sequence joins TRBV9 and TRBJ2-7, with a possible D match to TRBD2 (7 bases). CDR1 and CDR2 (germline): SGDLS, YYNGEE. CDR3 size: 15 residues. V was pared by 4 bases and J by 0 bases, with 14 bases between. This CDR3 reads CASSLGGGSSYEQYF. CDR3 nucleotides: TGTGCCAGCAGCCTCGGGGGCGGGAGCTCCTACGAGCAGTACTTC.

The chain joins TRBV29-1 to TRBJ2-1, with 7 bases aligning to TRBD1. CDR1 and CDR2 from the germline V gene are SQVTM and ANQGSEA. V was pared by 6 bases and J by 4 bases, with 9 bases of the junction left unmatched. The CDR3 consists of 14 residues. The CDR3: CSVATGLGYNEQFF. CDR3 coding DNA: TGCAGCGTGGCGACAGGGTTGGGATACAATGAGCAGTTCTTC.

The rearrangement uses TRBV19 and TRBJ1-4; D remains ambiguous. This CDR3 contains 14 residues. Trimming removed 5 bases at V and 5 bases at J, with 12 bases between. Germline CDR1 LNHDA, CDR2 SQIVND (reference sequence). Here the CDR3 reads CASSSPSRNEKLFF. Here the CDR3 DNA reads TGTGCCAGTAGTTCCCCCTCGAGGAATGAAAAACTGTTTTTT.

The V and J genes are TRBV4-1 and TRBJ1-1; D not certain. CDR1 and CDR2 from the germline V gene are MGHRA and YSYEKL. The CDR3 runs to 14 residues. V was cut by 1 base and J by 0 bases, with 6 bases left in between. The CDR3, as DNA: TGCGCCAGCAGCCAAGTAAGCTTGAACACTGAAGCTTTCTTT. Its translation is CASSQVSLNTEAFF.

CDR3 in DNA: TGTGCCAGCAGTTTAATAGGGGGTGCATTCTACGAGCAGTACTTC. This gives the protein CASSLIGGAFYEQYF. The chain uses TRBV27 and TRBJ2-7, with D possibly TRBD1 on 6 matching bases. CDR1 and CDR2 from the germline V gene are MNHEY and SMNVEV (reference sequence). Trimming stripped 2 bases from V and 3 bases from J, with 14 bases between. The CDR3 is made up of 15 amino acids.